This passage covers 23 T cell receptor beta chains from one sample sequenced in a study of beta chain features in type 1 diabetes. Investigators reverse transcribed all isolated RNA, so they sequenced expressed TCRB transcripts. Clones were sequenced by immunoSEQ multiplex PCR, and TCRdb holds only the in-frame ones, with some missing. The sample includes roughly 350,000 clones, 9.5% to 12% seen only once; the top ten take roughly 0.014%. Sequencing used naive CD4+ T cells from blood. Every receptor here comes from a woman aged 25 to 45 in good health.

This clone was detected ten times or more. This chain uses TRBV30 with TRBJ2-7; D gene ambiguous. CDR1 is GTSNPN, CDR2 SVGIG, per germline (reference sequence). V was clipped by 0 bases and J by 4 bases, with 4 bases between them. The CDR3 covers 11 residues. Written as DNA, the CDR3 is TGTGCCTGGAGTGTACAGTACGAGCAGTACTTC. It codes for CAWSVQYEQYF.

The CDR3 loop is CASSQGTDGLAAYEQYF. As DNA, the CDR3 is TGCGCCAGCAGCCAGGGAACCGACGGACTAGCGGCCTACGAGCAGTACTTC. The genes are TRBV5-1 and TRBJ2-7; 10 bases fit TRBD2. Trimming removed 4 bases from V and 2 bases from J; junction bases left unmatched: 12. This CDR3 is 17 amino acids long. From germline, CDR1 is SGHRS and CDR2 YFSETQ. The full variable domain, rest sourced from reference TRBV5-1 and TRBJ2-7, is KAGVTQTPRYLIKTRGQQVTLSCSPISGHRSVSWYQQTPGQGLQFLFEYFSETQRNKGNFPGRFSGRQFSNSRSEMNVSTLELGDSALYLCASSQGTDGLAAYEQYFGPGTRLTVT.

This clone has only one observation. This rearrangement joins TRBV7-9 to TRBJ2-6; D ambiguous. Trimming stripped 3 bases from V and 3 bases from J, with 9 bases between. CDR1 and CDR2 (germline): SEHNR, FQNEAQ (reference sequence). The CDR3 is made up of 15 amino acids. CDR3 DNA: TGTGCCAGCAGCTTGGTTGCAGTTGGGGCCAACGTCCTGACTTTC. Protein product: CASSLVAVGANVLTF.

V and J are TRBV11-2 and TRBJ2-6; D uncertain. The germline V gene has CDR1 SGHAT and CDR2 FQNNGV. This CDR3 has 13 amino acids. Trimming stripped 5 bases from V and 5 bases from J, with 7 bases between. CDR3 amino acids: CASSLGRANVLTF. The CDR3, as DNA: TGTGCCAGCAGCCTAGGTAGGGCCAACGTCCTGACTTTC. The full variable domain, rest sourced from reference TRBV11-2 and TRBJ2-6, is EAGVAQSPRYKIIEKRQSVAFWCNPISGHATLYWYQQILGQGPKLLIQFQNNGVVDDSQLPKDRFSAERLKGVDSTLKIQPAKLEDSAVYLCASSLGRANVLTFGAGSRLTVL.

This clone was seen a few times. Written as DNA, the CDR3 is TGTGCCAGCAGTCAACCCGGGACTCCCGGGGAGCTGTTTTTT. It is translated as CASSQPGTPGELFF. The chain couples TRBV25-1 to TRBJ2-2; perhaps TRBD2 as D (6 bases). The germline V and J ends were trimmed by 5 bases and 6 bases, with 13 bases remaining between them. The CDR3 has 14 amino acids. From germline, CDR1 is MGHDK and CDR2 SYGVNS.

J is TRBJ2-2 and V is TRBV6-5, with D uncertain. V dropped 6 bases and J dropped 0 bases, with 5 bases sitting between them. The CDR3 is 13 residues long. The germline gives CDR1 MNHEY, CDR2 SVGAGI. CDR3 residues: CASRHANTGELFF. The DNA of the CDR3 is TGTGCCAGCAGACACGCGAACACCGGGGAGCTGTTTTTT.

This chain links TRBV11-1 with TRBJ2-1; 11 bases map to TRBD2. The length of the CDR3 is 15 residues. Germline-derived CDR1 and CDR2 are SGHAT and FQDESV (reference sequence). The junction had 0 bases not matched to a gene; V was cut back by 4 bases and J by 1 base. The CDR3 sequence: CASSSSGGSYNEQFF. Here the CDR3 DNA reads TGTGCCAGCAGCTCTAGCGGGGGGTCCTACAATGAGCAGTTCTTC.

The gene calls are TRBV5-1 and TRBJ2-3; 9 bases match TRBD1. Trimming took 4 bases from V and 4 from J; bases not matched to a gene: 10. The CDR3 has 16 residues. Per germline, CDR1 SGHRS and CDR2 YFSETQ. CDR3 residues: CASSPFGDREADTQYF. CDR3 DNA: TGCGCCAGCAGCCCCTTTGGGGACAGGGAGGCAGATACGCAGTATTTT.

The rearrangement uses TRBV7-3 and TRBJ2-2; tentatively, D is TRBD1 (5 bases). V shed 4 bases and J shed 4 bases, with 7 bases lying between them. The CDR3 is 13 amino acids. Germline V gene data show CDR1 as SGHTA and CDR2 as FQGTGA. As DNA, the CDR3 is TGTGCCAGCAGCTCTCAGGGCACCGGGGAGCTGTTTTTT. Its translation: CASSSQGTGELFF.

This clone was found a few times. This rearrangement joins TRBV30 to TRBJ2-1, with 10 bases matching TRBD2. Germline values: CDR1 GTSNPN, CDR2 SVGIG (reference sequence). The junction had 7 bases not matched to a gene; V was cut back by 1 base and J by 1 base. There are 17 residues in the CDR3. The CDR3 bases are TGTGCCTGGAGTGGGCTCCTAGCGGGAGCATCCTACAATGAGCAGTTCTTC. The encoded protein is CAWSGLLAGASYNEQFF.

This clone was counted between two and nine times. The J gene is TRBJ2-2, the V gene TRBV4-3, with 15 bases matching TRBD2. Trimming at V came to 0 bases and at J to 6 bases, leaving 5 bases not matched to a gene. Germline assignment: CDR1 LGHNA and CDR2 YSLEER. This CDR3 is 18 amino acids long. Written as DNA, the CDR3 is TGCGCCAGCAGCCAAGACCTTGGACTAGCGGGAGGGCCCGGGGAGCTGTTTTTT. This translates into CASSQDLGLAGGPGELFF.

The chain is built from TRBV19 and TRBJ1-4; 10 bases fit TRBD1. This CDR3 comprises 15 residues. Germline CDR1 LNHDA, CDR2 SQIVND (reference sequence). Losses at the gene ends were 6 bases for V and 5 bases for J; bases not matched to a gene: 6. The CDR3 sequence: CASRRGQGPNEKLFF. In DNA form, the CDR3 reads TGTGCCAGTAGACGGGGACAGGGGCCCAATGAAAAACTGTTTTTT. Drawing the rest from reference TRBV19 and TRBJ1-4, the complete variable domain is DGGITQSPKYLFRKEGQNVTLSCEQNLNHDAMYWYRQDPGQGLRLIYYSQIVNDFQKGDIAEGYSVSREKKESFPLTVTSAQKNPTAFYLCASRRGQGPNEKLFFGSGTQLSVL.

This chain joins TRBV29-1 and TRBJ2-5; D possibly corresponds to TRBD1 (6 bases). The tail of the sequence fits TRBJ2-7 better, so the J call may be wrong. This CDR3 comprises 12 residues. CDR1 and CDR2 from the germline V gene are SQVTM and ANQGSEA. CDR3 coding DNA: TGCAGCGTTGAAACAGGGTTCTACGAGCAGTACTTC. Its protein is CSVETGFYEQYF.

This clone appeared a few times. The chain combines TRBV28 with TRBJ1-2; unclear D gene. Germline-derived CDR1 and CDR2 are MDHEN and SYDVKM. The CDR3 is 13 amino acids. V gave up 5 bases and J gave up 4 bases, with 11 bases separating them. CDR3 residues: CASSRKDFYGYTF. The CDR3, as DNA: TGTGCCAGCAGTCGGAAGGACTTCTATGGCTACACCTTC.

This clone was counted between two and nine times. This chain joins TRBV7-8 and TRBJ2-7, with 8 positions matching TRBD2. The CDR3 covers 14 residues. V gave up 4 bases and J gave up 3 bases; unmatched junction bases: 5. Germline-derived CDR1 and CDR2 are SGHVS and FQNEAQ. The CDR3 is CASSSREGFYEQYF. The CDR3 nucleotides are TGTGCCAGCAGCTCCCGGGAGGGTTTCTACGAGCAGTACTTC.

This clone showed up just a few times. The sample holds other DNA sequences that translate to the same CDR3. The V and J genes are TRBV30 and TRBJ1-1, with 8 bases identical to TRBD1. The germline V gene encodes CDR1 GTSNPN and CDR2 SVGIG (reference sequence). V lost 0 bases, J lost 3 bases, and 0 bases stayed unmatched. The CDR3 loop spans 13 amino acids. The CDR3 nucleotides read TGTGCCTGGAGTGTACAGGGGGACACTGAAGCTTTCTTT. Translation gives CAWSVQGDTEAFF.

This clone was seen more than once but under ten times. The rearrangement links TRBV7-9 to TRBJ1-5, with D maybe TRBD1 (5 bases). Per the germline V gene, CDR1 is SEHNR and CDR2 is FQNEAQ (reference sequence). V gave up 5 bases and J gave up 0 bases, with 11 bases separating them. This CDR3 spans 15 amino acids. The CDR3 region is CASSRDGGSNQPQHF. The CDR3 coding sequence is TGTGCCAGCAGCCGGGACGGGGGTAGCAATCAGCCCCAGCATTTT.

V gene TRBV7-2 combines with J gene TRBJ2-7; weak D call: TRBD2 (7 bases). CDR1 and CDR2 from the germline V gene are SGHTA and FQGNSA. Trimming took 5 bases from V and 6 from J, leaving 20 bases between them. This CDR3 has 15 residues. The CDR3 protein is CASSTPGLTRGEQYF. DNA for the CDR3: TGTGCCAGCAGCACTCCGGGACTAACCAGGGGCGAGCAGTACTTC.

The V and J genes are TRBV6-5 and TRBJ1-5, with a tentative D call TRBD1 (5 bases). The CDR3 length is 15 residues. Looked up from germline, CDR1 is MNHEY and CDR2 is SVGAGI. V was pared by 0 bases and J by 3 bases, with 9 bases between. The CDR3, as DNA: TGTGCCAGCAGTTACTCGGGCAGGGCCAATCAGCCCCAGCATTTT. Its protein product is CASSYSGRANQPQHF.

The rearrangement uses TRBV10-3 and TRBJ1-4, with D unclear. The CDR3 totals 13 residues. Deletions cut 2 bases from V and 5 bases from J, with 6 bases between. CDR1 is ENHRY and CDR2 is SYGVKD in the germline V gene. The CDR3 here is CAISERRNEKLFF. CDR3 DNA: TGTGCCATCAGTGAGAGGAGAAATGAAAAACTGTTTTTT.

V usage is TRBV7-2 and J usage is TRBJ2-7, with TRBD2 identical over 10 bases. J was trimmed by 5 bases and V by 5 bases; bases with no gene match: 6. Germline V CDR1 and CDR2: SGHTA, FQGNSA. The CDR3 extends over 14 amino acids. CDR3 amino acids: CASSQALAGNEQYF. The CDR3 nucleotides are TGTGCCAGCAGCCAAGCACTAGCGGGGAACGAGCAGTACTTC.

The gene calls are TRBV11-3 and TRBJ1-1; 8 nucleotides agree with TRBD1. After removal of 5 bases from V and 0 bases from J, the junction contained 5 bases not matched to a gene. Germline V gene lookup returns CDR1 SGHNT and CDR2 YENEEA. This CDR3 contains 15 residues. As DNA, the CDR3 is TGTGCCAGCAGCGCGGGGACAGGAATGAACACTGAAGCTTTCTTT. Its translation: CASSAGTGMNTEAFF.

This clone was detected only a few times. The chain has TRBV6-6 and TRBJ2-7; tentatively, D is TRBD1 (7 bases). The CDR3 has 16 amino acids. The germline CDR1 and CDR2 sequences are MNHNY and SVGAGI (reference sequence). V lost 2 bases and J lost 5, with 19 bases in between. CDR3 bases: TGTGCCAGCAGTTACCCATTCGGAGGGGGCATCGACGAGCAGTACTTC. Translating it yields CASSYPFGGGIDEQYF.